The present entry profiles one TCR beta chain with its context. Everyone who took part was roughly 18 to 89 years old, and they came from 24 US areas. All recovered Cohort 3 donors got two negative PCRs, got clearance, or saw symptom resolution. The data are from a study of blood T cell repertoires in COVID-19. Study details: COVID-19 samples, acute and convalescent, were from the United States, Italy and Spain.

The CDR3 runs to 13 residues. Germline CDR1 and CDR2: SEHNR and FQNEAQ (reference sequence). The ends were cut back, 5 bases at V and 8 bases at J, with 15 bases in the middle. Generated by immunoSEQ multiplex PCR, the TCRdb table keeps only in-frame clones and is missing some. This table holds roughly 220,000 clones, 70% to 85% found once. Sequenced input: PBMCs or T cells enriched from blood (not recorded which). This receptor was identified in a middle-aged man who had recovered from COVID-19. The chain uses TRBV7-9 and TRBJ1-1, with D perhaps TRBD1 (6 bases). CDR3 protein: CASSPDSGSEAFF. CDR3 in DNA: TGTGCCAGCAGCCCGGACAGTGGATCGGAAGCTTTCTTT.